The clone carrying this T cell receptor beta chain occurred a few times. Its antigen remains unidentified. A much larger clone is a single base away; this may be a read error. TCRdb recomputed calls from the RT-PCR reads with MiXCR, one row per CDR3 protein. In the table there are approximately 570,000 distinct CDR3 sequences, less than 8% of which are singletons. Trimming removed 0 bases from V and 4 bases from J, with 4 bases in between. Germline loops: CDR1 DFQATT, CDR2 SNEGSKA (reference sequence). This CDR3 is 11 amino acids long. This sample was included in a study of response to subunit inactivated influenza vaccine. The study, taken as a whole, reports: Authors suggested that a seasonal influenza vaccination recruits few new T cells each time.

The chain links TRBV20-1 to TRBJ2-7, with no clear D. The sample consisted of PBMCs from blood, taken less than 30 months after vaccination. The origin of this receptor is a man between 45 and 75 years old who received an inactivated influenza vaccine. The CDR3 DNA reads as TGCAGTGCTAGAGAGGTGTACGAGCAGTACTTC. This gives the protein CSAREVYEQYF.